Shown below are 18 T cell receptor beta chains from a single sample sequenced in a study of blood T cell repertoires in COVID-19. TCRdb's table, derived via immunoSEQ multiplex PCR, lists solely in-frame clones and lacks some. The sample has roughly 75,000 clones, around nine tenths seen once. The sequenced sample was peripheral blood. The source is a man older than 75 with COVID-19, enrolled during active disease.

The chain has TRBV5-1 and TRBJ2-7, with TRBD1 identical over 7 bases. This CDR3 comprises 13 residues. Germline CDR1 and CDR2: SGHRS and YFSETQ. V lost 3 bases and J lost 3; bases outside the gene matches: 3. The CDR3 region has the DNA TGCGCCAGCAGCTCGGACAGGTTCTACGAGCAGTACTTC. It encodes CASSSDRFYEQYF. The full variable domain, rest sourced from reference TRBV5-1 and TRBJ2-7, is KAGVTQTPRYLIKTRGQQVTLSCSPISGHRSVSWYQQTPGQGLQFLFEYFSETQRNKGNFPGRFSGRQFSNSRSEMNVSTLELGDSALYLCASSSDRFYEQYFGPGTRLTVT.

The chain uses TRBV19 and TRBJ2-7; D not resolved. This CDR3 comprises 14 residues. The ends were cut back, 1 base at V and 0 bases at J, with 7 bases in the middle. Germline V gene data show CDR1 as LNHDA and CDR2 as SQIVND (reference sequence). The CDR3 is CASSIGRSSYEQYF. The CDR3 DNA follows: TGTGCCAGTAGTATAGGGAGAAGCTCCTACGAGCAGTACTTC.

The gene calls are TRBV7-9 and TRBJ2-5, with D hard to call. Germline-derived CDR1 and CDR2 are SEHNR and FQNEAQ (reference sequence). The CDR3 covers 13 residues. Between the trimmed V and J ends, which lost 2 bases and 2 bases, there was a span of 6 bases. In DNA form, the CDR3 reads TGTGCCAGCAGCTTATACGAGCAAGAGACCCAGTACTTC. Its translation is CASSLYEQETQYF. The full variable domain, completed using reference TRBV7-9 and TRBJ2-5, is DTGVSQNPRHKITKRGQNVTFRCDPISEHNRLYWYRQTLGQGPEFLTYFQNEAQLEKSRLLSDRFSAERPKGSFSTLEIQRTEQGDSAMYLCASSLYEQETQYFGPGTRLLVL.

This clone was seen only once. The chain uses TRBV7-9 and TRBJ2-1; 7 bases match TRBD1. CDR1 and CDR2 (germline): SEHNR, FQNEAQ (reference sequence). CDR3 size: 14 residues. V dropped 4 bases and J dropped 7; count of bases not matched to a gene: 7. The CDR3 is CASSSRQGGNEQFF. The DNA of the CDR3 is TGTGCCAGCAGCTCTCGACAGGGTGGGAATGAGCAGTTCTTC.

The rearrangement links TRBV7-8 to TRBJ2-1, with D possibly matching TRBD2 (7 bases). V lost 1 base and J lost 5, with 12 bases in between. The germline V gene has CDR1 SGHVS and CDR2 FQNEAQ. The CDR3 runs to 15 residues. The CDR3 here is CASSLDAGADNEQFF. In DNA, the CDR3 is TGTGCCAGCAGCTTAGATGCGGGGGCCGACAATGAGCAGTTCTTC. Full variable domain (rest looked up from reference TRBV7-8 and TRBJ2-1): GAGVSQSPRYKVAKRGQDVALRCDPISGHVSLFWYQQALGQGPEFLTYFQNEAQLDKSGLPSDRFFAERPEGSVSTLKIQRTQQEDSAVYLCASSLDAGADNEQFFGPGTRLTVL.

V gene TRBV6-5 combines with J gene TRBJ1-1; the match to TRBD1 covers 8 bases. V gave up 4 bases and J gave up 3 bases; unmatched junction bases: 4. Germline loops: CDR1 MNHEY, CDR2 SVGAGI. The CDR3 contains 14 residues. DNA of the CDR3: TGTGCCAGCAGTTTCTCAGGGGGCGACACTGAAGCTTTCTTT. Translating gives CASSFSGGDTEAFF.

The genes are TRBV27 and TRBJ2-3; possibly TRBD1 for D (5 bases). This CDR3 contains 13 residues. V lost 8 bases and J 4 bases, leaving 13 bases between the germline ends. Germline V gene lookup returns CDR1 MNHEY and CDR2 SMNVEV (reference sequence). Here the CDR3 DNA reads TGTGCCAGCGGTCCTCTAGGGGCAGATACGCAGTATTTT. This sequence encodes CASGPLGADTQYF.

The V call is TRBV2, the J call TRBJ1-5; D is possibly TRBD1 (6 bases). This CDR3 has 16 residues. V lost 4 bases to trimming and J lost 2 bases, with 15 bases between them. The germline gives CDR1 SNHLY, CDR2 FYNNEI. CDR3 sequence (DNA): TGTGCCAGCAGTGGGCAGGGGAGTTTCGGCAATCAGCCCCAGCATTTT. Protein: CASSGQGSFGNQPQHF.

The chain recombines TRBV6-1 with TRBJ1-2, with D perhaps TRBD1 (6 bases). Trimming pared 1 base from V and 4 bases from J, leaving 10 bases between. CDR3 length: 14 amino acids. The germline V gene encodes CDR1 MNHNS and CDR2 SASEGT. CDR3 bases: TGTGCCAGCAGTGAAGAAGGGGGTCGCTATGGCTACACCTTC. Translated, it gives CASSEEGGRYGYTF.

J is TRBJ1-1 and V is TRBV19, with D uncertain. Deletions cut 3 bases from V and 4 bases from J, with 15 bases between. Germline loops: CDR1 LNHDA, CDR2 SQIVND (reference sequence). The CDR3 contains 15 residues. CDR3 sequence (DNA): TGTGCCAGTAGTATCCCGGACGGAGGAATCACTGAAGCTTTCTTT. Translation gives CASSIPDGGITEAFF.

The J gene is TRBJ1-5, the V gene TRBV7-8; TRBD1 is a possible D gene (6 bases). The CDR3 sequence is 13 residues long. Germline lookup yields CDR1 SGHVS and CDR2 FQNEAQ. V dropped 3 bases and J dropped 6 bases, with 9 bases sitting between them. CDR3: CASSFQGSQPQHF. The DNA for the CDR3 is TGTGCCAGCAGCTTCCAGGGGAGTCAGCCCCAGCATTTT.

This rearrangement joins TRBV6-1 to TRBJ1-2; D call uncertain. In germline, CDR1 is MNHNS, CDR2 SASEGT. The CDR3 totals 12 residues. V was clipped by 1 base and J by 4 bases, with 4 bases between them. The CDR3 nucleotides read TGTGCCAGCAGTGAAGTCTCCTATGGCTACACCTTC. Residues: CASSEVSYGYTF.

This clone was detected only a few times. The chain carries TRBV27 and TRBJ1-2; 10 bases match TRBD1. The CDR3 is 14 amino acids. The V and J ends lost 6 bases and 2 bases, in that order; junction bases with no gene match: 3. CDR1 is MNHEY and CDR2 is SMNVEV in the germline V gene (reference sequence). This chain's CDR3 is CASRPTGGNYGYTF. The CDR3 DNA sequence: TGTGCCAGCAGACCGACAGGGGGCAACTATGGCTACACCTTC.

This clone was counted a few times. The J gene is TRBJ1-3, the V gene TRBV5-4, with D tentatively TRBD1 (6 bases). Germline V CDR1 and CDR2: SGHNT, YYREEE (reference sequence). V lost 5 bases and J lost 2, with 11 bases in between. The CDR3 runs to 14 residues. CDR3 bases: TGTGCCAGCAGTCCCGGGACACCTGGAAACACCATATATTTT. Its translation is CASSPGTPGNTIYF.

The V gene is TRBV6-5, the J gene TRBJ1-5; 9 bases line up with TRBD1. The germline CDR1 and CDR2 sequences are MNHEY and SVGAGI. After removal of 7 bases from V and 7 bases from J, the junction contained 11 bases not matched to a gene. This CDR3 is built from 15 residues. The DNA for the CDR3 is TGTGCCAGCACAAGGCTACAGGGGGCAGGACAGCCCCAGCATTTT. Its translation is CASTRLQGAGQPQHF.

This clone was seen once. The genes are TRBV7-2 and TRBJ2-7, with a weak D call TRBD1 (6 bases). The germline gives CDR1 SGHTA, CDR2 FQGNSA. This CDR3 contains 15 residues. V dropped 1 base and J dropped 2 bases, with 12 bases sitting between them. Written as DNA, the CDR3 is TGTGCCAGCAGCTTAGTGACAGGCCGAACCTACGAGCAGTACTTC. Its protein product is CASSLVTGRTYEQYF.

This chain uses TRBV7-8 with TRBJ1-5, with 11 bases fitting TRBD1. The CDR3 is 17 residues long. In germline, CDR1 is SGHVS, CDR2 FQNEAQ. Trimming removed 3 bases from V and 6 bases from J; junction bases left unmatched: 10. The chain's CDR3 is CASSFSSGQGAGQPQHF. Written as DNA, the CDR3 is TGTGCCAGCAGCTTTAGCTCTGGACAGGGGGCTGGTCAGCCCCAGCATTTT.

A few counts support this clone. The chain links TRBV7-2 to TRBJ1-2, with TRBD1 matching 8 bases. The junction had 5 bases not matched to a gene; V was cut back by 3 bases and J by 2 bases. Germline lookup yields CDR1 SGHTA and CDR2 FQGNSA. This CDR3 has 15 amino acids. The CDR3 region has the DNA TGTGCCAGCAGCTTGTTAGGACAGGGAAACTATGGCTACACCTTC. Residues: CASSLLGQGNYGYTF. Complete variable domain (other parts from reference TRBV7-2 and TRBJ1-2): GAGVSQSPSNKVTEKGKDVELRCDPISGHTALYWYRQSLGQGLEFLIYFQGNSAPDKSGLPSDRFSAERTGGSVSTLTIQRTQQEDSAVYLCASSLLGQGNYGYTFGSGTRLTVV.